The text below deals with one T cell receptor beta chain. Its antigen is undetermined. The data were obtained in a study of shared clonotypes between healthy human individuals. Findings and limits, study-wide: Naive subsets generally had larger estimated richness than memory subsets. The study found lower generation probabilities in non-shared clonotypes than in those shared by all four donors.

Over several immunoSEQ plates, each subset's genomic DNA was distributed in even portions. Using immunoSEQ multiplex PCR, the repertoire was profiled, and TCRdb retains in-frame clones only, with some absent. The repertoire includes about 2.4 million clones, approximately 94% of them detected once, and about 0.13% sits in the top ten. This sequence was found in a man aged 18 to 29 in good health. The specimen sequenced was naive CD4+ T cells sorted from blood. The subset: CD45RA+ positively selected.

The CDR3 sequence is CASIQGTGLGTEAFF. The DNA for the CDR3 is TGTGCCAGTATCCAGGGGACAGGGCTCGGCACTGAAGCTTTCTTT. V gene TRBV19 combines with J gene TRBJ1-1; the match to TRBD1 covers 9 bases. The CDR3 sequence is 15 residues long. In germline, CDR1 is LNHDA, CDR2 SQIVND (reference sequence). V lost 7 bases, J lost 4 bases, and 10 bases stayed unmatched.